The next 2 T cell receptor beta chains were all read from a single sample in a study of immune evolution from preneoplasia to lung adenocarcinoma. The table came from immunoSEQ multiplex PCR; TCRdb's copy has only in-frame clones and leaves some out. The data hold 3,500 to 4,500 clones, with roughly 80% observed a single time. Sequenced: FFPE minimally invasive lung adenocarcinoma tissue. These receptors were taken from a person aged 55 to 75 with lung adenocarcinoma.

The V and J genes are TRBV18 and TRBJ1-5; the match to TRBD1 covers 8 bases. The CDR3 runs 15 residues. The ends lost 5 bases at V and 3 bases at J; junction bases unmatched: 6. CDR1 and CDR2 from the germline V gene are KGHSH and LQKENI. DNA for the CDR3: TGTGCCAGCTCAAACACGGACAGGGACAATCAGCCCCAGCATTTT. Its translation: CASSNTDRDNQPQHF.

V is TRBV5-4 and J is TRBJ2-2; perhaps TRBD2 as D (5 bases). The CDR3 spans 13 residues. V shed 4 bases and J shed 7 bases, with 11 bases lying between them. The germline V gene has CDR1 SGHNT and CDR2 YYREEE (reference sequence). CDR3 in DNA: TGTGCCAGCAGCAGATCTAGCATCGGGGAGCTGTTTTTT. It yields the protein CASSRSSIGELFF. Using reference TRBV5-4 and TRBJ2-2 for the parts outside the CDR3, the full variable domain is ETGVTQSPTHLIKTRGQQVTLRCSSQSGHNTVSWYQQALGQGPQFIFQYYREEENGRGNFPPRFSGLQFPNYSSELNVNALELDDSALYLCASSRSSIGELFFGEGSRLTVL.